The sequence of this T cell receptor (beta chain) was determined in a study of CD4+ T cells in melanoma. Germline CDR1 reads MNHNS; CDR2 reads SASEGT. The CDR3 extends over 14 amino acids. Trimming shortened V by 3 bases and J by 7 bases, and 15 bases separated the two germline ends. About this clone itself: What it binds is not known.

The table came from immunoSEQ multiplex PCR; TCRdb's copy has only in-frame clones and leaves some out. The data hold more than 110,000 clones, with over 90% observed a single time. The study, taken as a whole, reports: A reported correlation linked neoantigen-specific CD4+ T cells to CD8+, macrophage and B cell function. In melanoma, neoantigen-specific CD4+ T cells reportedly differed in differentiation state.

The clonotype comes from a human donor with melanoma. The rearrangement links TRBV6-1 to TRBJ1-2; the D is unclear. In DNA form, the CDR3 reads TGTGCCAGCAGTGATACGAGGGCTCGGTCTGGCTACACCTTC. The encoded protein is CASSDTRARSGYTF.